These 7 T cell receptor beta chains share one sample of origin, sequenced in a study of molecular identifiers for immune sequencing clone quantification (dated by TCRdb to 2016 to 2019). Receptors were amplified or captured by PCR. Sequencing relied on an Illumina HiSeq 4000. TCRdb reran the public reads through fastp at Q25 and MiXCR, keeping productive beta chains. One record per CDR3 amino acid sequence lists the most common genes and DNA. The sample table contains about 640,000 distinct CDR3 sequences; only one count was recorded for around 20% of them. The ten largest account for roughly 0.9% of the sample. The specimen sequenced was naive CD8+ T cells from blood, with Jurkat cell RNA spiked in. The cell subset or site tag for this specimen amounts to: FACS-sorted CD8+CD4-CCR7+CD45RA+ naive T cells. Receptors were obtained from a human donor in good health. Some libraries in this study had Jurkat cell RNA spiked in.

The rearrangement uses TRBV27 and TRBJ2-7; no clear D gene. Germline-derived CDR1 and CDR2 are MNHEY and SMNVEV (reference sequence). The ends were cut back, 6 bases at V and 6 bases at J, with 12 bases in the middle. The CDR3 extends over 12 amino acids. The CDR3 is CASSHPNLEQYF. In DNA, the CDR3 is TGTGCCAGCAGCCACCCCAACCTCGAGCAGTACTTC.

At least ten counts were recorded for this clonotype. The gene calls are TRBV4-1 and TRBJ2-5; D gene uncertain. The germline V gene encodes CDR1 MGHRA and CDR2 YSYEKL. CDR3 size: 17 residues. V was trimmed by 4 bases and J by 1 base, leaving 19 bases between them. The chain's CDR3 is CASSPPRGTGTQETQYF. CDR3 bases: TGCGCCAGCAGCCCCCCCCGAGGAACCGGCACCCAAGAGACCCAGTACTTC.

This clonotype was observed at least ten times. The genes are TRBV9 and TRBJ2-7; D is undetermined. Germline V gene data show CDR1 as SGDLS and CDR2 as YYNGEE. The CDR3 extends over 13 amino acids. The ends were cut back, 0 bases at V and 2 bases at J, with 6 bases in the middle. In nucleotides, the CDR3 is TGTGCCAGCAGCGTAGACACCCCCTACGAGCAGTACTTC. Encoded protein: CASSVDTPYEQYF. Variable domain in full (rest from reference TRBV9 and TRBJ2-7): DSGVTQTPKHLITATGQRVTLRCSPRSGDLSVYWYQQSLDQGLQFLIQYYNGEERAKGNILERFSAQQFPDLHSELNLSSLELGDSALYFCASSVDTPYEQYFGPGTRLTVT.

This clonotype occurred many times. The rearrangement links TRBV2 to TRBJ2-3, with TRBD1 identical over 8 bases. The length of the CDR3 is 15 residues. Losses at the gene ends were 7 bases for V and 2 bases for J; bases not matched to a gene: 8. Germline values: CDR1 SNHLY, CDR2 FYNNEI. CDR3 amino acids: CASKRGQEYTDTQYF. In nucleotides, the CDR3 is TGTGCCAGCAAAAGGGGACAGGAATACACAGATACGCAGTATTTT.

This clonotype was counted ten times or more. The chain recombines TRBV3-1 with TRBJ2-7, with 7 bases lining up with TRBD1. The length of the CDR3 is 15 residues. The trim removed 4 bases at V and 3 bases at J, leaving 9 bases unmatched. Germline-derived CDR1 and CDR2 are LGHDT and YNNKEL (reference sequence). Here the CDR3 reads CASSPDPGQHYEQYF. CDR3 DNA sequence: TGTGCCAGCAGCCCTGACCCGGGACAGCACTACGAGCAGTACTTC.

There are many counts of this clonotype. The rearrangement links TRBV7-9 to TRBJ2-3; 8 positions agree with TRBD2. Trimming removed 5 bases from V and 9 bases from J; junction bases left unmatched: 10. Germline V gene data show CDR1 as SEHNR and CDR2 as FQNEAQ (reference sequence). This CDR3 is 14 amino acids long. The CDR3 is CASSQGLAEYTQYF. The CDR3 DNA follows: TGTGCCAGCAGCCAAGGACTAGCCGAATACACGCAGTATTTT.

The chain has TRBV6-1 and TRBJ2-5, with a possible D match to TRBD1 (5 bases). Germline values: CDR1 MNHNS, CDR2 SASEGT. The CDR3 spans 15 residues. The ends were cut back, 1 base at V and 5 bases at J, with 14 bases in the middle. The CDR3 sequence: CASSEEWGSTETQYF. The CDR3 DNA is TGTGCCAGCAGTGAAGAGTGGGGCTCCACTGAGACCCAGTACTTC.